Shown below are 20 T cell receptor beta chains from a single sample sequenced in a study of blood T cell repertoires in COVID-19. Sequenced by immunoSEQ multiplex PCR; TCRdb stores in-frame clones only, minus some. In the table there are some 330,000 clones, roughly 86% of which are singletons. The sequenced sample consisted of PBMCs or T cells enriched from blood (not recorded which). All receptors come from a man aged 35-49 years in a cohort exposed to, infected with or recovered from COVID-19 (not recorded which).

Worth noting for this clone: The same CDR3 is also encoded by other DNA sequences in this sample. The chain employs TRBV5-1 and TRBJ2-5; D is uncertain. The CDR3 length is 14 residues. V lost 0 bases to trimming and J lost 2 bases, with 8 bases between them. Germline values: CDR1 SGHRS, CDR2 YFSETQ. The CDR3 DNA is TGCGCCAGCAGCTTGGGAGCTAATCAAGAGACCCAGTACTTC. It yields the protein CASSLGANQETQYF.

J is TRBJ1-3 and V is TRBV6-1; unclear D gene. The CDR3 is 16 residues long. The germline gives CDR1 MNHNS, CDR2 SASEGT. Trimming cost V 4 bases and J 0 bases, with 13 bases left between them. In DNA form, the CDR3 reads TGTGCCAGCAGTGCTTTTGGCTCCGTCTCTGGAAACACCATATATTTT. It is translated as CASSAFGSVSGNTIYF.

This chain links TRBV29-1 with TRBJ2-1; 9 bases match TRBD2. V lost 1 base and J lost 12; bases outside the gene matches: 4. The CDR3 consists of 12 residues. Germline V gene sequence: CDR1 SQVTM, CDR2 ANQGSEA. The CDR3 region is CSVEGGRGWQFF. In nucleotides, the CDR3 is TGCAGCGTTGAAGGCGGGAGGGGTTGGCAGTTCTTC.

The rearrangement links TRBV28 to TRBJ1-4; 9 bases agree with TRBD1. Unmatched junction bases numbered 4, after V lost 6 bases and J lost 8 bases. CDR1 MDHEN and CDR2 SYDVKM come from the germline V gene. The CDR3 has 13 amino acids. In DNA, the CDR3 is TGTGCCAGCAGCCTGGGACAGGGAGAAAAACTGTTTTTT. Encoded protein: CASSLGQGEKLFF.

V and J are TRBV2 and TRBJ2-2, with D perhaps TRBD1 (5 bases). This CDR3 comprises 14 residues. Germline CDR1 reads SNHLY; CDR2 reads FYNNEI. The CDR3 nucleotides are TGTGTCAACCTGGCGGACACGAACACCGGGGAGCTGTTTTTT. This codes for CVNLADTNTGELFF.

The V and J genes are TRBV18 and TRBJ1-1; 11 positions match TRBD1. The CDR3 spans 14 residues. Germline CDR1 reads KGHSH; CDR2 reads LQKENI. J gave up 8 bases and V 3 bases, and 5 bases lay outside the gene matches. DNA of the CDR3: TGTGCCAGCTCACCGGGACAGGGGGTTCTGGAAGCTTTCTTT. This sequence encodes CASSPGQGVLEAFF.

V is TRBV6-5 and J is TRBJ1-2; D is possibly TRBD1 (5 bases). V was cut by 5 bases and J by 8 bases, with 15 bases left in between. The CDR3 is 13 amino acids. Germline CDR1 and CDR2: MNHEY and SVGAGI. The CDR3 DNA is TGTGCCAGCAGTCCATCGGGGGTCGGCGGCTACACCTTC. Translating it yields CASSPSGVGGYTF.

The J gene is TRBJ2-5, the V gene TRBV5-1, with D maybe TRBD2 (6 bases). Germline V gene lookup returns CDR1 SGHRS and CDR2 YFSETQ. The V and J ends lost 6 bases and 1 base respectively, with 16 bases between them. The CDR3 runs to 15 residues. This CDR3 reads CASTLGGGAQETQYF. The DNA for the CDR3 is TGCGCCAGCACCCTGGGGGGAGGCGCCCAAGAGACCCAGTACTTC.

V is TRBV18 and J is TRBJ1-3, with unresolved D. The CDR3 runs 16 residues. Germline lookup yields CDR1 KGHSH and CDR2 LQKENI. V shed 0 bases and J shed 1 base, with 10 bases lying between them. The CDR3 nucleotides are TGTGCCAGCTCACCACCGGTCAGGTCATCTGGAAACACCATATATTTT. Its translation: CASSPPVRSSGNTIYF. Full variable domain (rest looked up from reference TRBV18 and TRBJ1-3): NAGVMQNPRHLVRRRGQEARLRCSPMKGHSHVYWYRQLPEEGLKFMVYLQKENIIDESGMPKERFSAEFPKEGPSILRIQQVVRGDSAAYFCASSPPVRSSGNTIYFGEGSWLTVV.

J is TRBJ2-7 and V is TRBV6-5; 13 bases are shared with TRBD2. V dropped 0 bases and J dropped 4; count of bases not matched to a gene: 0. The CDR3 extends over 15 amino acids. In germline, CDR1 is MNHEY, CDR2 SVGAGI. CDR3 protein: CASSYSTSGGYEQYF. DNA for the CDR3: TGTGCCAGCAGTTACTCGACTAGCGGGGGGTACGAGCAGTACTTC.

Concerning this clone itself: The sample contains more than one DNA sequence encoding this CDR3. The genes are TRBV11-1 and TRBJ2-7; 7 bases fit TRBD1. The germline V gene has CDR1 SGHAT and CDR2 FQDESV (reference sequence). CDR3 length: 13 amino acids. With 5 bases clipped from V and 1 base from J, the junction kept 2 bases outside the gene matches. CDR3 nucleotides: TGTGCCAGCAGCAGACAGGGTTCCTACGAGCAGTACTTC. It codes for CASSRQGSYEQYF.

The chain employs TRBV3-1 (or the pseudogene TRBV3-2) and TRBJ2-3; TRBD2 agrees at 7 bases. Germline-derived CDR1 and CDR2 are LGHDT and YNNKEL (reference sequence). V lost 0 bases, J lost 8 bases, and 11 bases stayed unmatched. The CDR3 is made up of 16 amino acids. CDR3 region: CASSQEASGIMGTQYF. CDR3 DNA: TGTGCCAGCAGCCAAGAGGCCAGCGGGATAATGGGTACGCAGTATTTT.

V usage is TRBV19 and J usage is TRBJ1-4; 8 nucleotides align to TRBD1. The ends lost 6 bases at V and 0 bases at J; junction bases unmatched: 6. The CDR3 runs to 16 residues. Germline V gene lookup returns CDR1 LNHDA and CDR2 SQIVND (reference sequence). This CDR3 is CASSRKQGATNEKLFF. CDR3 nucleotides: TGTGCCAGTAGCCGTAAACAGGGGGCAACTAATGAAAAACTGTTTTTT.

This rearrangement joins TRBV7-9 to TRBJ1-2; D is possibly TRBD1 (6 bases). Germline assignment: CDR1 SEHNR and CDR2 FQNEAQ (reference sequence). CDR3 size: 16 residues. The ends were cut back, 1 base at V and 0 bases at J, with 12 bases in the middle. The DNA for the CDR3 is TGTGCCAGCAGCTTAGTGGGGGCAGGCCCTAACTATGGCTACACCTTC. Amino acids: CASSLVGAGPNYGYTF.

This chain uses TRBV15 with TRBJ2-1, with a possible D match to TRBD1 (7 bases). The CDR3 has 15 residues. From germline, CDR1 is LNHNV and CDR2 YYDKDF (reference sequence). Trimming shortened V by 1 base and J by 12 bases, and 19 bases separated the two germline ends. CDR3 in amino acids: CATSRAPRGPGGQFF. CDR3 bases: TGTGCCACCAGCAGAGCTCCCCGGGGGCCAGGGGGGCAGTTCTTC.

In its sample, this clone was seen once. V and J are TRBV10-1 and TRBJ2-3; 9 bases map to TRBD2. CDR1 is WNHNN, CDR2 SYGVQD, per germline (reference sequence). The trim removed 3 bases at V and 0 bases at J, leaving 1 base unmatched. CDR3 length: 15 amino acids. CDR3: CASSEGLASTDTQYF. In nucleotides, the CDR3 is TGCGCCAGCAGTGAAGGACTAGCGAGCACAGATACGCAGTATTTT.

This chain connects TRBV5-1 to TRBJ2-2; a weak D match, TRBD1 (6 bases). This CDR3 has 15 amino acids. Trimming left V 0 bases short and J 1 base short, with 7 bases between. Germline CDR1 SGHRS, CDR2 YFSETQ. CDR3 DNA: TGCGCCAGCAGCTTGGGGGGACAGAACACCGGGGAGCTGTTTTTT. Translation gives CASSLGGQNTGELFF.

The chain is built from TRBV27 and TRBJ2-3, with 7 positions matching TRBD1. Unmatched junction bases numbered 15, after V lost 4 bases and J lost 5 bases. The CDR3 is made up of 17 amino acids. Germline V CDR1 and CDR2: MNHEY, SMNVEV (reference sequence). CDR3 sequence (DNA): TGTGCCAGCAGTTCACCCAGGGGGAAGGGCGGAGGAGATACGCAGTATTTT. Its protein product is CASSSPRGKGGGDTQYF.

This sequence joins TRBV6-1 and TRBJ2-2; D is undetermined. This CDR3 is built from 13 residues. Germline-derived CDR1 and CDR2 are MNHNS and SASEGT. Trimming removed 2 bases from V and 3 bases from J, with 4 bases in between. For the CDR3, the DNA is TGTGCCAGCAGTGAACTTTACACCGGGGAGCTGTTTTTT. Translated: CASSELYTGELFF.

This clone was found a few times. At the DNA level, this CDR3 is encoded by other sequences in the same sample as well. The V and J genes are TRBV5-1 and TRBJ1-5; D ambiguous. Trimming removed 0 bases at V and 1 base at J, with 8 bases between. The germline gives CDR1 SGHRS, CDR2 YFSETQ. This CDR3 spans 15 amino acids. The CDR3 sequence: CASSLGPGSNQPQHF. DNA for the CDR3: TGCGCCAGCAGCTTGGGTCCGGGAAGCAATCAGCCCCAGCATTTT.